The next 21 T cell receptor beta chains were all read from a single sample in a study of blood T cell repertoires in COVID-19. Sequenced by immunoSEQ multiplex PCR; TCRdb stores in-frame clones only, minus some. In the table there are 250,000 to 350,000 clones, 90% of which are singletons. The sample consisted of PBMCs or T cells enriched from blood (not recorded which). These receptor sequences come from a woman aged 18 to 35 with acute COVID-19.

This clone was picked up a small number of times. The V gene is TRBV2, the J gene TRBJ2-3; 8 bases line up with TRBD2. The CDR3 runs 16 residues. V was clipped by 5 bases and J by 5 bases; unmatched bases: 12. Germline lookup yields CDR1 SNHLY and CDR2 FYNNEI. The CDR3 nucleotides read TGTGCCAGCAGTCCTAGACTAGCGCGAGGCGGAGATACGCAGTATTTT. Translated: CASSPRLARGGDTQYF.

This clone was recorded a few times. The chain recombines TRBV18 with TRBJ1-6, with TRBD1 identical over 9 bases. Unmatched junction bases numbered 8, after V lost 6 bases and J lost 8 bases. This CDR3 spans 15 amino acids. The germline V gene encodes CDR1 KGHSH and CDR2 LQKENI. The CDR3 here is CASSRGTGQDSPLHF. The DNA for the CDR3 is TGTGCCAGCTCCCGTGGGACAGGGCAGGATTCACCCCTCCACTTT.

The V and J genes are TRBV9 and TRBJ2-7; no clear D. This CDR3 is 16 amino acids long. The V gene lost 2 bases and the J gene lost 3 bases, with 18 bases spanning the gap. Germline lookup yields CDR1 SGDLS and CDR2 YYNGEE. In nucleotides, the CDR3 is TGTGCCAGCAGCGTTGGTCACGCTTCCCGACACTACGAGCAGTACTTC. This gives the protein CASSVGHASRHYEQYF.

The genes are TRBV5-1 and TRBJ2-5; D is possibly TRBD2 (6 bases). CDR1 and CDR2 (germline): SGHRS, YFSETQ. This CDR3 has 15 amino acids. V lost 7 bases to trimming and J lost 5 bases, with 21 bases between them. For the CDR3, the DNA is TGCGCCAGCTCCGACGGCAGCCTTGGGGGGGAGACCCAGTACTTC. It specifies CASSDGSLGGETQYF.

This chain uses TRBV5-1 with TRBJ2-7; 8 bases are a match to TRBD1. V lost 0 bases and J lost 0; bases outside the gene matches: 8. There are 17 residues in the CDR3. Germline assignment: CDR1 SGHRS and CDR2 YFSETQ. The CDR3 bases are TGCGCCAGCAGCTTGGGAGGGTTACAGGGGGGCTCCTACGAGCAGTACTTC. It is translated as CASSLGGLQGGSYEQYF. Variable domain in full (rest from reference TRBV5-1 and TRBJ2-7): KAGVTQTPRYLIKTRGQQVTLSCSPISGHRSVSWYQQTPGQGLQFLFEYFSETQRNKGNFPGRFSGRQFSNSRSEMNVSTLELGDSALYLCASSLGGLQGGSYEQYFGPGTRLTVT.

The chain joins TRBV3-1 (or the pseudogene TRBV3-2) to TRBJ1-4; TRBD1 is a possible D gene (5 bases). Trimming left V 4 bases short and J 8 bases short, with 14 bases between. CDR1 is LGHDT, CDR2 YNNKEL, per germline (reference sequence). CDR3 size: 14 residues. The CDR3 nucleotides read TGTGCCAGCAGCCGGGGGAGGACAATGGAAAAACTGTTTTTT. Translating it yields CASSRGRTMEKLFF.

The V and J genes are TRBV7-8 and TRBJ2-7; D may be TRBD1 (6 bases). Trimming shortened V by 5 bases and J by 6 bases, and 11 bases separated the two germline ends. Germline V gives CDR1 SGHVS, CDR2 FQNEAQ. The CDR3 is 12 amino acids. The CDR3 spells CASSPGRGEQYF. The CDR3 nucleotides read TGTGCCAGCAGCCCCGGCAGGGGCGAGCAGTACTTC.

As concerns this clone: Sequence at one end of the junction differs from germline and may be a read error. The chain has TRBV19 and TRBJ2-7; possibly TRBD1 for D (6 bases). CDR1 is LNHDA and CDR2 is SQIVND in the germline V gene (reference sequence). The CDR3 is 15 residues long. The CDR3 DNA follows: TGTGCCAGTAGACCGAACCAGGGGTCCTCCGACGAGCAGTACTTC. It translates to CASRPNQGSSDEQYF.

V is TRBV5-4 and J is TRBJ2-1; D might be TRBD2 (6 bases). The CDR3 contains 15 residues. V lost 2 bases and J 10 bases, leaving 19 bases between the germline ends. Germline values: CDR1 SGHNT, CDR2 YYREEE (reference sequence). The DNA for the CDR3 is TGTGCCAGCAGCTTCAGACGGACTAAGTTAGAAGAGCAGTTCTTC. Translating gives CASSFRRTKLEEQFF.

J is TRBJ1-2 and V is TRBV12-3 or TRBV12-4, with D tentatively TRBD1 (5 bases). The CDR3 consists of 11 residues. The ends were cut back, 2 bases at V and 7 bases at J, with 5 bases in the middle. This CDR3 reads CASSLQGGYTF. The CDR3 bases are TGTGCCAGCAGTTTACAGGGTGGCTACACCTTC.

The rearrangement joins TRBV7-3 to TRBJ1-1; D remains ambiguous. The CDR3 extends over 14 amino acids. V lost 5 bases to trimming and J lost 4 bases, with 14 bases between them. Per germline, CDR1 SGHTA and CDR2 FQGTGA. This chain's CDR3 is CASSPHIGSTEAFF. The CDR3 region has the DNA TGTGCCAGCAGCCCGCACATAGGGAGCACTGAAGCTTTCTTT.

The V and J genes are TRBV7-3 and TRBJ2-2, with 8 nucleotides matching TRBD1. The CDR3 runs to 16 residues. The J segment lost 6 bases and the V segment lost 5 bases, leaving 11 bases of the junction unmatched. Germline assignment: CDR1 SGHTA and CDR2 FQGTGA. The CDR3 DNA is TGTGCCAGCAGCCCCCAGGCAGGGGGCTTGGCCGGGGAGCTGTTTTTT. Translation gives CASSPQAGGLAGELFF.

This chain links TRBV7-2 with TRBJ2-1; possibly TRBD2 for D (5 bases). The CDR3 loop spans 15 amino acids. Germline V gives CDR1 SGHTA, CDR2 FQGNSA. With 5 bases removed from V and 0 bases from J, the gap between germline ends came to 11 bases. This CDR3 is CASSVGVSSYNEQFF. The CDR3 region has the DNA TGTGCCAGCAGCGTCGGGGTGAGCTCCTACAATGAGCAGTTCTTC. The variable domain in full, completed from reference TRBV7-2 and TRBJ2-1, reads GAGVSQSPSNKVTEKGKDVELRCDPISGHTALYWYRQSLGQGLEFLIYFQGNSAPDKSGLPSDRFSAERTGGSVSTLTIQRTQQEDSAVYLCASSVGVSSYNEQFFGPGTRLTVL.

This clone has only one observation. This CDR3 is CASSSGLTGFTF. The CDR3, as DNA: TGTGCCAGCAGTTCAGGGCTGACAGGTTTCACCTTC. J is TRBJ1-2 and V is TRBV28, with a possible D match to TRBD1 (6 bases). V lost 4 bases and J lost 13, with 16 bases in between. In germline, CDR1 is MDHEN, CDR2 SYDVKM. The CDR3 has 12 residues.

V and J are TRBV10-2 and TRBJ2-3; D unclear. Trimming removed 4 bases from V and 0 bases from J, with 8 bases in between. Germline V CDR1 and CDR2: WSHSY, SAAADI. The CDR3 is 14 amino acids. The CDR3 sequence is CASSARRSTDTQYF. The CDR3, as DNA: TGCGCCAGCAGTGCCAGGCGTAGCACAGATACGCAGTATTTT.

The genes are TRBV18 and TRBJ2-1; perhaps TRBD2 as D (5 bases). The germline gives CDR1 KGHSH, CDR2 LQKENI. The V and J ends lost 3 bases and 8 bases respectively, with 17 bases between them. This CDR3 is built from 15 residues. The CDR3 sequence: CASSPRRTLKDEQFF. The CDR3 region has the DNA TGTGCCAGCTCACCTCGGAGGACCCTGAAGGATGAGCAGTTCTTC.

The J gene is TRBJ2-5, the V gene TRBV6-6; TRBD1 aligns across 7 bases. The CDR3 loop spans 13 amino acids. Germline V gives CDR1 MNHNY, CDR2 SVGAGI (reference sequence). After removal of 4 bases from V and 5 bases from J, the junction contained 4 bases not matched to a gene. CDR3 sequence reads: CASSWSGQETQYF. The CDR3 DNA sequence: TGTGCCAGCAGTTGGTCGGGACAGGAGACCCAGTACTTC.

The CDR3 sequence: CAWSTRFSSGNTIYF. In nucleotides, the CDR3 is TGTGCCTGGAGTACCAGGTTCTCCTCTGGAAACACCATATATTTT. The V and J genes are TRBV30 and TRBJ1-3; no firm D call. V lost 2 bases and J 0 bases, leaving 11 bases between the germline ends. CDR1 and CDR2 (germline): GTSNPN, SVGIG (reference sequence). The CDR3 runs 15 residues. The entire variable domain, with the rest obtained from reference TRBV30 and TRBJ1-3, is as follows: SQTIHQWPATLVQPVGSPLSLECTVEGTSNPNLYWYRQAAGRGLQLLFYSVGIGQISSEVPQNLSASRPQDRQFILSSKKLLLSDSGFYLCAWSTRFSSGNTIYFGEGSWLTVV.

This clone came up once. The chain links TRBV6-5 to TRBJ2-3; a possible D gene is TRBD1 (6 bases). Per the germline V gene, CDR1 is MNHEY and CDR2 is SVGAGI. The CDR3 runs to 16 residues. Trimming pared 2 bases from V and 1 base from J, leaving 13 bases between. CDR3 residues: CASSYLLAGGTDTQYF. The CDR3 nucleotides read TGTGCCAGCAGTTACCTGCTCGCAGGGGGCACAGATACGCAGTATTTT.

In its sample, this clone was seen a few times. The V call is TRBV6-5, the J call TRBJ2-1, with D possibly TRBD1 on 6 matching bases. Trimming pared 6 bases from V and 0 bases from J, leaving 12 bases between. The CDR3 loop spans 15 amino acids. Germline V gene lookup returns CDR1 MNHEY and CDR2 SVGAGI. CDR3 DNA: TGTGCCAGCAGAATAAACAGGGCCTCCTACAATGAGCAGTTCTTC. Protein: CASRINRASYNEQFF.

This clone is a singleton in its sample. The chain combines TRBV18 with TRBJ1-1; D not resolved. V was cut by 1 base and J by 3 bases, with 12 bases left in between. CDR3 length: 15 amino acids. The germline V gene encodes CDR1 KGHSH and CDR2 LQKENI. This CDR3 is CASSPQDPRDTEAFF. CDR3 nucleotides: TGTGCCAGCTCACCACAAGACCCCCGGGACACTGAAGCTTTCTTT.